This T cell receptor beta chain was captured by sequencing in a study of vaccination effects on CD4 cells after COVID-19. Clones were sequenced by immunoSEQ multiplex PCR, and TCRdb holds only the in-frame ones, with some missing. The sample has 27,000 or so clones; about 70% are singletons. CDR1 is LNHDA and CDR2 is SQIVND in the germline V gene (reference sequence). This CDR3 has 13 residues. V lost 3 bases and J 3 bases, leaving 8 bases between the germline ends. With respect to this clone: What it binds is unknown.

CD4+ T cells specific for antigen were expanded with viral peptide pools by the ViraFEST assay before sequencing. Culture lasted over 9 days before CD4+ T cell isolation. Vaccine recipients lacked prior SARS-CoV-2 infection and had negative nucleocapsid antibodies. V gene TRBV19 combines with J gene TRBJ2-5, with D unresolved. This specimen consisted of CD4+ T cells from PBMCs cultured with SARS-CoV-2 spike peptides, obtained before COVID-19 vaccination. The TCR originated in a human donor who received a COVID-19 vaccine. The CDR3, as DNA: TGTGCCAGTAGTATTAGCCTCAAAGAGACCCAGTACTTC. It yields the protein CASSISLKETQYF. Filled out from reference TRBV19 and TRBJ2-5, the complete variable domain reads DGGITQSPKYLFRKEGQNVTLSCEQNLNHDAMYWYRQDPGQGLRLIYYSQIVNDFQKGDIAEGYSVSREKKESFPLTVTSAQKNPTAFYLCASSISLKETQYFGPGTRLLVL.